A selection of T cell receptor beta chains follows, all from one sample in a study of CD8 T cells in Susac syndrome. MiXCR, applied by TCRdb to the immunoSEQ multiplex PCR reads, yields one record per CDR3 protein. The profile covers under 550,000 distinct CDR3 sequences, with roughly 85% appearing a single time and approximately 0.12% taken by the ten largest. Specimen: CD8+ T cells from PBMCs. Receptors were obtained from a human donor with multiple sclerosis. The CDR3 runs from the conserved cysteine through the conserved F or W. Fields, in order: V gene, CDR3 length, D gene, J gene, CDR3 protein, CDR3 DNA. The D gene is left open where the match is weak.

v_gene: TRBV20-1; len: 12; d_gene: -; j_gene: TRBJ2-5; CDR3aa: CSARLPEETQYF; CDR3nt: TGCAGTGCTAGACTCCCCGAGGAGACCCAGTACTTC
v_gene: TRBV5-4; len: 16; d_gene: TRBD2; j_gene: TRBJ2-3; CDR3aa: CASSPPGLATGNTQYF; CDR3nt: TGTGCCAGCAGCCCCCCCGGACTAGCCACCGGCAATACGCAGTATTTT
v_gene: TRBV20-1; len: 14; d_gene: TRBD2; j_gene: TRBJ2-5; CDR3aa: CSARDTLAPPPQYF; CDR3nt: TGCAGTGCTAGAGATACACTAGCGCCTCCTCCCCAGTACTTC
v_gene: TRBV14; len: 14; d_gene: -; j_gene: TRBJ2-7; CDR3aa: CASSQEDGVPEQYF; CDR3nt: TGTGCCAGCAGCCAAGAGGACGGCGTCCCCGAGCAGTACTTC
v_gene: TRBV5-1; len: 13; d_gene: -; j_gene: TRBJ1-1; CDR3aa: CASSLDLGMDVFF; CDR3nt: TGCGCCAGCAGCTTGGATCTAGGAATGGACGTTTTCTTT
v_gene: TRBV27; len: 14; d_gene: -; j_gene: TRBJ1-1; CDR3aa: CASSLWQGRTEAFF; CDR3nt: TGTGCCAGCAGTTTGTGGCAGGGGAGGACTGAAGCTTTCTTT
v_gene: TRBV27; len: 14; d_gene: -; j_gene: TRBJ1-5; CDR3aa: CASSPSRGNQPQHF; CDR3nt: TGTGCCAGCAGTCCCTCGAGGGGTAATCAGCCCCAGCATTTT
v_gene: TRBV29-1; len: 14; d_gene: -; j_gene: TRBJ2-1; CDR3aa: CSVERPGIYNEQFF; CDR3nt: TGCAGCGTTGAAAGGCCAGGGATCTACAATGAGCAGTTCTTC
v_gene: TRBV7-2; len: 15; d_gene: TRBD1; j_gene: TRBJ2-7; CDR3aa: CASSWTGAYSYEQYF; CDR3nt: TGTGCCAGCAGCTGGACAGGGGCATACTCCTACGAGCAGTACTTC
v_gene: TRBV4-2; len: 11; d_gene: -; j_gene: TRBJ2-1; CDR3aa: CASSQEYEQFF; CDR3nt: TGTGCCAGCAGCCAAGAGTATGAGCAGTTCTTC
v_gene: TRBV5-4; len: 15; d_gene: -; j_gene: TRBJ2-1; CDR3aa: CASSPAGTAYNEQFF; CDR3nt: TGTGCCAGCAGCCCGGCGGGGACAGCATACAATGAGCAGTTCTTC